These 12 T cell receptor beta chains share one sample of origin, sequenced in a study of blood T cell repertoires in COVID-19. TCRdb keeps only in-frame clones here, not all; method: immunoSEQ multiplex PCR. The sample has around 270,000 clones; approximately 85% are singletons. Sample: peripheral blood. These receptors were obtained from a human donor with COVID-19, enrolled during active disease. The donor label of this sample is uncertain.

The chain couples TRBV7-9 to TRBJ2-7; TRBD2 aligns across 16 bases. Germline trimming cut 4 bases from V and 6 bases from J; bases unmatched to any gene: 6. Germline V gives CDR1 SEHNR, CDR2 FQNEAQ (reference sequence). The CDR3 is made up of 16 amino acids. DNA for the CDR3: TGTGCCAGCAGCTCCGGGACTAGCGGGAGGGCCGGCGAGCAGTACTTC. Protein sequence: CASSSGTSGRAGEQYF. Full variable domain (remainder filled in from reference TRBV7-9 and TRBJ2-7): DTGVSQNPRHKITKRGQNVTFRCDPISEHNRLYWYRQTLGQGPEFLTYFQNEAQLEKSRLLSDRFSAERPKGSFSTLEIQRTEQGDSAMYLCASSSGTSGRAGEQYFGPGTRLTVT.

There are many counts of this clone. J is TRBJ1-4 and V is TRBV3-1 (or the pseudogene TRBV3-2); D call uncertain. V gave up 6 bases and J gave up 8 bases, with 7 bases separating them. The CDR3 contains 11 residues. Per germline, CDR1 LGHDT and CDR2 YNNKEL (reference sequence). CDR3 sequence: CASRRGEKLFF. CDR3 in DNA: TGTGCCAGCAGACGAGGGGAAAAACTGTTTTTT.

The chain links TRBV9 to TRBJ1-2; D gene unclear. CDR1 is SGDLS, CDR2 YYNGEE, per germline. V lost 7 bases, J lost 0 bases, and 13 bases lay in between. The CDR3 sequence is 14 residues long. The CDR3 region is CASEPGLANYGYTF. CDR3 bases: TGTGCCAGCGAACCAGGATTAGCTAACTATGGCTACACCTTC.

The chain joins TRBV19 to TRBJ2-7, with a possible D match to TRBD2 (5 bases). The V and J ends lost 3 bases and 7 bases respectively, with 10 bases between them. CDR1 and CDR2 from the germline V gene are LNHDA and SQIVND (reference sequence). This CDR3 has 12 amino acids. The DNA of the CDR3 is TGTGCCAGTAGTATTCGAGGGCGGGAGCAGTACTTC. As protein: CASSIRGREQYF.

This chain joins TRBV9 and TRBJ1-4; D perhaps matches TRBD1 (6 bases). Germline values: CDR1 SGDLS, CDR2 YYNGEE. V was cut by 4 bases and J by 3 bases, with 19 bases left in between. The CDR3 totals 17 residues. The CDR3 spells CASSPETGVSANEKLFF. CDR3 nucleotides: TGTGCCAGCAGCCCTGAGACAGGAGTGAGTGCTAATGAAAAACTGTTTTTT. Combining the CDR3 with reference TRBV9 and TRBJ1-4 gives the whole variable domain DSGVTQTPKHLITATGQRVTLRCSPRSGDLSVYWYQQSLDQGLQFLIQYYNGEERAKGNILERFSAQQFPDLHSELNLSSLELGDSALYFCASSPETGVSANEKLFFGSGTQLSVL.

The chain employs TRBV5-1 and TRBJ1-6; D is unclear. This CDR3 has 15 residues. The germline V and J ends were trimmed by 0 bases and 10 bases, with 14 bases remaining between them. Germline V CDR1 and CDR2: SGHRS, YFSETQ. The CDR3 reads CASSLEWTSGSPLHF. The CDR3 DNA follows: TGCGCCAGCAGCTTGGAGTGGACTAGTGGGTCACCCCTCCACTTT.

The genes are TRBV5-8 and TRBJ1-1, with 10 bases matching TRBD1. This CDR3 comprises 17 residues. CDR1 and CDR2 from the germline V gene are SGHTS and YDEGEE. The V and J ends lost 0 bases and 1 base, in that order; junction bases with no gene match: 6. CDR3 amino acids: CASSLVSRDRGNTEAFF. The CDR3 DNA sequence: TGTGCCAGCAGCTTGGTAAGCCGGGACAGGGGGAACACTGAAGCTTTCTTT.

This chain joins TRBV3-1 (or the pseudogene TRBV3-2) and TRBJ1-2; D is unclear. CDR3 length: 14 residues. The germline V gene encodes CDR1 LGHDT and CDR2 YNNKEL (reference sequence). V gave up 4 bases and J gave up 4 bases, with 13 bases separating them. The CDR3 sequence: CASSLFTLLYGYTF. In nucleotides, the CDR3 is TGTGCCAGCAGCCTGTTTACGTTACTCTATGGCTACACCTTC.

This chain uses TRBV29-1 with TRBJ1-4; 9 nucleotides line up with TRBD1. From germline, CDR1 is SQVTM and CDR2 ANQGSEA. CDR3 length: 15 residues. Trimming cost V 4 bases and J 5 bases; bases outside gene matches: 8. The CDR3 DNA reads as TGCAGCGTTGCGCCCGAAACAGGGGGCAATGAAAAACTGTTTTTT. Protein: CSVAPETGGNEKLFF. Complete variable domain (other parts from reference TRBV29-1 and TRBJ1-4): SAVISQKPSRDICQRGTSLTIQCQVDSQVTMMFWYRQQPGQSLTLIATANQGSEATYESGFVIDKFPISRPNLTFSTLTVSNMSPEDSSIYLCSVAPETGGNEKLFFGSGTQLSVL.

The genes are TRBV7-2 and TRBJ1-4; the D is unclear. The CDR3 contains 13 residues. Between the trimmed V and J ends, which lost 3 bases and 4 bases, there was a span of 6 bases. Germline V lookup: CDR1 SGHTA, CDR2 FQGNSA. In DNA form, the CDR3 reads TGTGCCAGCAGCTTTGGACTTAATGAAAAACTGTTTTTT. It specifies CASSFGLNEKLFF. The complete variable domain, with remaining parts taken from reference TRBV7-2 and TRBJ1-4, reads GAGVSQSPSNKVTEKGKDVELRCDPISGHTALYWYRQSLGQGLEFLIYFQGNSAPDKSGLPSDRFSAERTGGSVSTLTIQRTQQEDSAVYLCASSFGLNEKLFFGSGTQLSVL.

The CDR3 loop reads CASSQEGGTDEQYF. In DNA form, the CDR3 reads TGTGCCAGCAGCCAAGAGGGGGGAACGGACGAGCAGTACTTC. The rearrangement uses TRBV4-2 and TRBJ2-7; possibly TRBD2 for D (6 bases). Germline V gives CDR1 LGHNA, CDR2 YNFKEQ. The V end lost 0 bases, the J end lost 5 bases, and 11 bases lay between the germline ends. The CDR3 covers 14 residues.

This clone showed up just a few times. The J gene is TRBJ2-7, the V gene TRBV4-3, with no clear D. Germline values: CDR1 LGHNA, CDR2 YSLEER. CDR3 length equals 17 residues. Trimming left V 0 bases short and J 0 bases short, with 15 bases between. The CDR3 DNA follows: TGCGCCAGCAGCCAAGAACTACCCTCGACCTTCTCCTACGAGCAGTACTTC. Protein: CASSQELPSTFSYEQYF.